The 6 T cell receptor beta chains reported below all come from one sample, sequenced in a study of OX40 agonist ivuxolimab in advanced cancers. Sequencing used immunoSEQ multiplex PCR; TCRdb keeps in-frame clones, though not all of them. The repertoire holds tens of thousands of clones, 82% seen once, with about a fifth in the top ten. The source material was CD4+ or CD8+ T cells sorted from blood, sampled in a trial of the OX40 agonist ivuxolimab. The receptors originated from an adult with an advanced solid tumor such as melanoma, head and neck, liver or kidney cancer.

This rearrangement joins TRBV2 to TRBJ1-6, with 10 bases aligning to TRBD1. The CDR3 is 15 amino acids. Germline V gives CDR1 SNHLY, CDR2 FYNNEI. V was pared by 6 bases and J by 8 bases, with 7 bases of the junction left unmatched. DNA of the CDR3: TGTGCCAGCAGGCTCCGGGACAGGGGATATTCACCCCTCCACTTT. Amino acid sequence: CASRLRDRGYSPLHF.

This clone was detected a few times. The chain has TRBV18 and TRBJ2-5; TRBD1 matches at 7 bases. CDR1 is KGHSH and CDR2 is LQKENI in the germline V gene. This CDR3 has 15 residues. V was pared by 6 bases and J by 5 bases, with 12 bases of the junction left unmatched. CDR3 region: CASSPDRARRETQYF. As DNA, the CDR3 is TGTGCCAGCTCTCCCGACAGGGCGCGGAGGGAGACCCAGTACTTC. Full variable domain (rest looked up from reference TRBV18 and TRBJ2-5): NAGVMQNPRHLVRRRGQEARLRCSPMKGHSHVYWYRQLPEEGLKFMVYLQKENIIDESGMPKERFSAEFPKEGPSILRIQQVVRGDSAAYFCASSPDRARRETQYFGPGTRLLVL.

This chain uses TRBV28 with TRBJ2-1, with 12 bases aligning to TRBD1. Germline CDR1 MDHEN, CDR2 SYDVKM. Trimming at V came to 6 bases and at J to 9 bases, leaving 15 bases not matched to a gene. This CDR3 spans 17 amino acids. The CDR3 DNA sequence: TGTGCCAGCAGACCCTCCCTCCCCGGGACAGGGGGCGTTGAGCAGTTCTTC. Translated, it gives CASRPSLPGTGGVEQFF.

This rearrangement joins TRBV6-5 to TRBJ2-5; 7 bases line up with TRBD1. The J call may be faulty, since TRBJ2-7 better matches the DNA end. This CDR3 is 14 amino acids long. Germline assignment: CDR1 MNHEY and CDR2 SVGAGI. In DNA, the CDR3 is TGTGCCAGCAGTCCGACGACAGGGTACTACGAGCAGTACTTC. This codes for CASSPTTGYYEQYF.

The chain is built from TRBV11-3 and TRBJ2-1; TRBD1 matches at 7 bases. Germline values: CDR1 SGHNT, CDR2 YENEEA. This CDR3 comprises 17 residues. V was clipped by 5 bases and J by 6 bases; unmatched bases: 16. This CDR3 is CASSNGLLWDSSNEQFF. CDR3 bases: TGTGCCAGCAGCAACGGCCTCCTCTGGGACAGTAGCAATGAGCAGTTCTTC.

The chain recombines TRBV2 with TRBJ2-1; maybe TRBD2 (6 bases). CDR1 and CDR2 from the germline V gene are SNHLY and FYNNEI. V was shortened by 6 bases and J by 5 bases, with 20 bases between the two germline ends. CDR3 length equals 16 residues. The DNA of the CDR3 is TGTGCCAGCAGGAGCCGATTAGCGGTGGATAACAATGAGCAGTTCTTC. Its protein product is CASRSRLAVDNNEQFF.